This T cell receptor (beta chain) was retrieved from a study of blood T cell repertoires in COVID-19. Background on the study: Some COVID-19 samples were acute and others convalescent; all came from the United States, Italy and Spain. Nucleic acid was either cDNA or gDNA, and it came from T cells, B-cell-depleted T cells, or PBMCs.

Original handling: Researchers report that nucleated cell counts were estimated from reference gene primer amplification. The protocol was immunoSEQ multiplex PCR, while the TCRdb copy is restricted to in-frame clones and leaves out a portion. V, J and clone size derive from that table, while D and trimming were established from the DNA sequence. The data show approximately 170,000 clones, roughly nine tenths seen once. From germline, CDR1 is SGHTA and CDR2 FQGNSA. The CDR3 extends over 16 amino acids. V was pared by 5 bases and J by 4 bases, with 11 bases of the junction left unmatched. Seattle patient enrollment occurred during active infection, with longitudinal follow-up thereafter.

The chain links TRBV7-2 to TRBJ1-3, with 7 bases aligning to TRBD1. Sequenced: peripheral blood. This TCR came from an older woman with COVID-19, enrolled during active disease. As DNA, the CDR3 is TGTGCCAGCAGCCGGCCGGGACAGATACCCGGAAACACCATATATTTT. Protein product: CASSRPGQIPGNTIYF.